This T cell receptor (beta chain) was recorded in a study of liver allograft versus peripheral blood T cells. Overall study: The authors compared T cell receptor repertoires in transplanted livers with recipients' peripheral blood repertoires. Study observations and caveats: Intra-allograft T cell receptor repertoires in the liver reportedly differed from peripheral blood repertoires.

Looked up from germline, CDR1 is SEHNR and CDR2 is FQNEAQ (reference sequence). The CDR3 loop spans 15 amino acids. The V end lost 5 bases, the J end lost 1 base, and 14 bases lay between the germline ends. In its sample, this clonotype was seen a few times. Its matching antigen is unknown. TCRdb ran MiXCR on the reads and lists one entry per CDR3 protein. Seen here are around 13,000 distinct CDR3 sequences, under 30% observed once, and the top ten hold 2% to 2.5%. This receptor was taken from a human patient who had a liver transplant. The T cells may partly be graft donor cells. The rearrangement uses TRBV7-9 and TRBJ2-5; D is ambiguous. The CDR3 DNA follows: TGTGCCAGCAGCCCCAAGACCAGGCTCCAAGAGACCCAGTACTTC. Amino acid sequence: CASSPKTRLQETQYF. The variable domain in full, with the rest retrieved from reference TRBV7-9 and TRBJ2-5, is DTGVSQNPRHKITKRGQNVTFRCDPISEHNRLYWYRQTLGQGPEFLTYFQNEAQLEKSRLLSDRFSAERPKGSFSTLEIQRTEQGDSAMYLCASSPKTRLQETQYFGPGTRLLVL.